A single sample gave rise to the 24 T cell receptor beta chains below, sequenced in a study of control samples from healthy donors and cancer patients. TCRdb's copy holds only in-frame clones and misses some; the assay was immunoSEQ multiplex PCR. The sample includes about 88,000 clones, 90% to 95% of them seen just once. The sequencing input was blood. Receptors originate from a man younger than 35 in good health.

The rearrangement joins TRBV2 to TRBJ2-6; D is undetermined. CDR1 is SNHLY, CDR2 FYNNEI, per germline. The CDR3 is 16 amino acids. V lost 4 bases, J lost 0 bases, and 10 bases lay in between. For the CDR3, the DNA is TGTGCCAGCAGTGCGGACGCCAGCTCTGGGGCCAACGTCCTGACTTTC. Translation: CASSADASSGANVLTF.

This clone was observed once. This chain links TRBV25-1 with TRBJ1-6, with D perhaps TRBD1 (5 bases). Germline V gene lookup returns CDR1 MGHDK and CDR2 SYGVNS. V lost 6 bases to trimming and J lost 9 bases, with 15 bases between them. This CDR3 contains 14 residues. The CDR3 DNA is TGTGCCAGCAGGGACACGGTGGAACGTTCACCCCTCCACTTT. The encoded protein is CASRDTVERSPLHF.

This chain uses TRBV7-9 with TRBJ1-2; D unresolved. Trimming stripped 10 bases from V and 4 bases from J, with 25 bases between. Germline V gives CDR1 SEHNR, CDR2 FQNEAQ (reference sequence). CDR3 length equals 16 residues. As DNA, the CDR3 is TGTGCCACCCCGCCGGACCCAGCCGGGAGAAGCTATGGCTACACCTTC. Protein: CATPPDPAGRSYGYTF.

V usage is TRBV10-3 and J usage is TRBJ1-1, with 9 bases matching TRBD1. The CDR3 sequence is 16 residues long. The ends lost 0 bases at V and 4 bases at J; junction bases unmatched: 6. Germline CDR1 is ENHRY and CDR2 is SYGVKD. The CDR3 loop is CAISESHSDRGTEAFF. CDR3 nucleotide sequence: TGTGCCATCAGTGAGTCCCACTCGGACAGGGGCACTGAAGCTTTCTTT.

This clone was detected only a few times. This sample includes further DNA sequences coding for the same CDR3. The chain combines TRBV6-4 with TRBJ2-3; the match to TRBD1 covers 7 bases. After removal of 0 bases from V and 1 base from J, the junction contained 1 base not matched to a gene. From germline, CDR1 is MRHNA and CDR2 SNTAGT. The length of the CDR3 is 15 residues. The CDR3 region is CASSDSGGGTDTQYF. The CDR3 DNA follows: TGTGCCAGCAGTGACTCAGGGGGCGGCACAGATACGCAGTATTTT.

This chain connects TRBV19 to TRBJ1-5; tentatively, D is TRBD1 (5 bases). The germline CDR1 and CDR2 sequences are LNHDA and SQIVND (reference sequence). The V gene lost 5 bases and the J gene lost 8 bases, with 13 bases spanning the gap. The CDR3 spans 13 residues. CDR3 bases: TGTGCCAGTAGTGCCCCAGGGAGTGAGCCCCAGCATTTT. Translating gives CASSAPGSEPQHF.

The genes are TRBV11-2 and TRBJ2-7; 11 bases map to TRBD2. Per the germline V gene, CDR1 is SGHAT and CDR2 is FQNNGV. This CDR3 contains 15 residues. V shed 2 bases and J 3 bases; nucleotides not matched to a gene: 3. The CDR3 protein is CASSLLLAGDYEQYF. For the CDR3, the DNA is TGTGCCAGCAGCTTATTACTAGCGGGGGACTACGAGCAGTACTTC.

The J gene is TRBJ1-5, the V gene TRBV11-2; D unclear. With 1 base removed from V and 4 bases from J, the gap between germline ends came to 2 bases. CDR1 SGHAT and CDR2 FQNNGV come from the germline V gene. The CDR3 runs 12 residues. CDR3 DNA sequence: TGTGCCAGCAGCTTAGGAAATCAGCCCCAGCATTTT. Its translation is CASSLGNQPQHF.

This chain links TRBV19 with TRBJ1-6; maybe TRBD1 (6 bases). The germline V and J ends were trimmed by 3 bases and 7 bases, with 10 bases remaining between them. The CDR3 consists of 14 residues. CDR1 is LNHDA and CDR2 is SQIVND in the germline V gene (reference sequence). CDR3 loop: CASSISRGNSPLHF. In DNA form, the CDR3 reads TGTGCCAGTAGTATCAGTAGGGGGAATTCACCCCTCCACTTT.

The chain combines TRBV29-1 with TRBJ2-2; D gene unclear. Germline loops: CDR1 SQVTM, CDR2 ANQGSEA. Trimming cost V 7 bases and J 4 bases, with 10 bases left between them. CDR3 size: 12 residues. CDR3 in DNA: TGCAGCGGGACCCGAGGCACCGGGGAGCTGTTTTTT. This codes for CSGTRGTGELFF.

The J gene is TRBJ1-2, the V gene TRBV7-9, with D maybe TRBD1 (5 bases). V gave up 4 bases and J gave up 8 bases, with 32 bases separating them. Germline CDR1 reads SEHNR; CDR2 reads FQNEAQ (reference sequence). CDR3 length equals 19 residues. The CDR3 loop is CASSSGTLQAQHGRGGYTF. Written as DNA, the CDR3 is TGTGCCAGCAGCTCGGGGACTCTACAGGCCCAACATGGTAGGGGCGGCTACACCTTC. The entire variable domain, with the rest obtained from reference TRBV7-9 and TRBJ1-2, is as follows: DTGVSQNPRHKITKRGQNVTFRCDPISEHNRLYWYRQTLGQGPEFLTYFQNEAQLEKSRLLSDRFSAERPKGSFSTLEIQRTEQGDSAMYLCASSSGTLQAQHGRGGYTFGSGTRLTVV.

The chain joins TRBV4-3 to TRBJ1-2; D is uncertain. The V and J ends lost 0 bases and 6 bases respectively, with 17 bases between them. Germline lookup yields CDR1 LGHNA and CDR2 YSLEER. This CDR3 is built from 16 residues. The CDR3 nucleotides read TGCGCCAGCAGCCAAGATAGGGCCCCAGGAACCAATGGCTACACCTTC. Its translation is CASSQDRAPGTNGYTF.

The J gene is TRBJ2-7, the V gene TRBV6-5, with D possibly TRBD2 on 6 matching bases. Germline V gene data show CDR1 as MNHEY and CDR2 as SVGAGI. Trimming shortened V by 2 bases and J by 2 bases, and 16 bases separated the two germline ends. The CDR3 is 16 residues long. CDR3 bases: TGTGCCAGCAGTTACACGACCGATAGCGGTACCTACGAGCAGTACTTC. This translates into CASSYTTDSGTYEQYF.

The chain employs TRBV4-1 and TRBJ2-2; 9 nucleotides match TRBD1. CDR3 length equals 16 residues. Germline trimming cut 4 bases from V and 7 bases from J; bases unmatched to any gene: 10. Germline V gene sequence: CDR1 MGHRA, CDR2 YSYEKL. In nucleotides, the CDR3 is TGCGCCAGCAGCCGAAAGGGACAGGGATATGGCGGGGAGCTGTTTTTT. Translating it yields CASSRKGQGYGGELFF.

The chain carries TRBV27 and TRBJ2-1; 9 nucleotides align to TRBD2. Trimming took 5 bases from V and 4 from J; bases not matched to a gene: 6. This CDR3 is 15 amino acids long. Germline V gene data show CDR1 as MNHEY and CDR2 as SMNVEV (reference sequence). This CDR3 is CASSPSGTRYNEQFF. The CDR3 coding sequence is TGTGCCAGCAGTCCTAGCGGGACCAGATACAATGAGCAGTTCTTC.

CDR3 sequence: CASSRGLAGFDEQFF. CDR3 DNA: TGCGCCAGCAGCCGAGGACTAGCGGGATTCGATGAGCAGTTCTTC. V gene TRBV4-1 combines with J gene TRBJ2-1; TRBD2 matches 12 bases. Trimming removed 4 bases from V and 8 bases from J; junction bases left unmatched: 6. This CDR3 contains 15 residues. Germline V gene lookup returns CDR1 MGHRA and CDR2 YSYEKL.

The V call is TRBV10-3, the J call TRBJ2-1, with D possibly called TRBD1 or TRBD2 (5 bases each). The V end was cut by 0 bases, the J end by 7 bases, with 13 bases between. CDR3 length: 15 residues. The germline gives CDR1 ENHRY, CDR2 SYGVKD. The CDR3 sequence is CAISESRGGTNEQFF. The CDR3 DNA reads TGTGCCATCAGTGAGTCGAGGGGCGGTACGAATGAGCAGTTCTTC.

The chain joins TRBV7-9 to TRBJ1-1, with D unresolved. V gave up 1 base and J gave up 0 bases, with 12 bases separating them. This CDR3 region has 16 residues. In germline, CDR1 is SEHNR, CDR2 FQNEAQ (reference sequence). In DNA form, the CDR3 reads TGTGCCAGCAGCTTAGAATGGGTAGAGGTGAACACTGAAGCTTTCTTT. This sequence encodes CASSLEWVEVNTEAFF.

V usage is TRBV30 and J usage is TRBJ1-5, with D perhaps matching TRBD1 (5 bases). V was trimmed by 2 bases and J by 5 bases, leaving 22 bases between them. CDR3 length: 17 amino acids. CDR1 is GTSNPN and CDR2 is SVGIG in the germline V gene (reference sequence). In nucleotides, the CDR3 is TGTGCCTGGAGTTCCCAACCGGGACCGAGGCCTTATCAGCCCCAGCATTTT. Translating gives CAWSSQPGPRPYQPQHF.

J is TRBJ2-4 and V is TRBV29-1; no clear D. Trimming left V 7 bases short and J 0 bases short, with 16 bases between. The CDR3 is 15 amino acids. Germline lookup yields CDR1 SQVTM and CDR2 ANQGSEA. CDR3 protein: CSARTQILAKNIQYF. DNA of the CDR3: TGCAGCGCACGGACCCAGATACTAGCCAAAAACATTCAGTACTTC.

V usage is TRBV5-1 and J usage is TRBJ1-5, with D uncertain. Germline lookup yields CDR1 SGHRS and CDR2 YFSETQ. This CDR3 comprises 15 residues. V dropped 2 bases and J dropped 0 bases, with 9 bases sitting between them. The CDR3 DNA reads TGCGCCAGCAGCTTAGACACTTATAGCAATCAGCCCCAGCATTTT. Its translation: CASSLDTYSNQPQHF.

This clone was detected only once. The chain links TRBV5-1 to TRBJ1-4, with unresolved D. Trimming took off 3 bases at V and 5 bases at J, with 5 bases between the two ends. In germline, CDR1 is SGHRS, CDR2 YFSETQ. The CDR3 has 12 amino acids. CDR3 amino acids: CASSSGNEKLFF. CDR3 bases: TGCGCCAGCAGCTCGGGGAATGAAAAACTGTTTTTT.

This chain uses TRBV3-1 (or the pseudogene TRBV3-2) with TRBJ2-7; D assignment may be TRBD1 or TRBD2 (5 bases each). This CDR3 has 15 residues. CDR1 LGHDT and CDR2 YNNKEL come from the germline V gene (reference sequence). V lost 1 base, J lost 3 bases, and 13 bases lay in between. CDR3 region: CASSQAGPSGYEQYF. CDR3 DNA sequence: TGTGCCAGCAGCCAAGCGGGGCCTTCGGGCTACGAGCAGTACTTC.

The rearrangement joins TRBV18 to TRBJ1-2; D gene uncertain. V was clipped by 1 base and J by 6 bases, with 9 bases between them. Germline V gene data show CDR1 as KGHSH and CDR2 as LQKENI. The CDR3 runs to 13 residues. The DNA of the CDR3 is TGTGCCAGCTCACCACAGGAGACGGATGGCTACACCTTC. It is translated as CASSPQETDGYTF.